These T cell receptor beta chains were read from a single sample in a study of blood T cell repertoires in COVID-19. The method was immunoSEQ multiplex PCR; TCRdb's version includes in-frame clones alone and lacks a portion of them. The sample carries roughly 260,000 clones, about four fifths recorded once. Sequenced input: PBMCs or T cells enriched from blood (not recorded which). The receptors derive from a woman in her 40s who had been exposed to COVID-19. The CDR3 runs from the conserved cysteine through the conserved F or W. The D gene is left open where the match is weak. A row's size may be missing; if present it is once, few, many or a size class.

>TRBJ1-5|TRBV10-3|TRBD1|few
TGTGCCGTTACAGGGGATCGTAATCAGCCCCAGCATTTT
CAVTGDRNQPQHF
>TRBJ1-1|TRBV3-1/TRBV3-2|NA|NA
TGTGCCAGCAGCCAAGGGGAGTACCGGGGTGAAGCTTTCTTT
CASSQGEYRGEAFF
>TRBJ2-2|TRBV28|NA|NA
TGTGCCAGCCACGGGTCGTACGGGGAACCGAACACCGGGGAGCTGTTTTTT
CASHGSYGEPNTGELFF
>TRBJ2-5|TRBV6-2/TRBV6-3|NA|NA
TGTGCCAGCAGTTCGGCCGGTAGCACGACCCAGTACTTC
CASSSAGSTTQYF
>TRBJ2-1|TRBV6-5|TRBD1|NA
TGTGCCAGCAGGAAGACAGGGGGGCTAAACAATGAGCAGTTCTTC
CASRKTGGLNNEQFF
>TRBJ2-1|TRBV9|NA|NA
TGTGCCAGCAGCGTAGCTACGGCGGGGGCTATAAATGAGCAGTTCTTC
CASSVATAGAINEQFF
>TRBJ1-1|TRBV7-9|NA|NA
TGTGCCAGCAGCCCGTCAACACCCCGGAGAGGAGGCACTGAAGCTTTCTTT
CASSPSTPRRGGTEAFF
>TRBJ2-7|TRBV30|TRBD2|NA
TGTGCCTGGAGTGTTTTGGGACACGCCGGGACTAGCAGCTACGAGCAGTACTTC
CAWSVLGHAGTSSYEQYF
>TRBJ2-7|TRBV27|TRBD2|once
TGTGCCAGCAGTGCCGGGGGGGCCGACGAGCAGTACTTC
CASSAGGADEQYF
>TRBJ1-5|TRBV19|NA|NA
TGTGCCAGTACAGGGTCCAATCAGCCCCAGCATTTT
CASTGSNQPQHF
>TRBJ1-6|TRBV5-1|NA|NA
TGCGCCAGCAGCTCCCTCCTTAATTCACCCCTCCACTTT
CASSSLLNSPLHF
>TRBJ1-1|TRBV4-1|NA|NA
TGCGCCAGCAGCCAAAACCCGGGTATGGACACTGAAGCTTTCTTT
CASSQNPGMDTEAFF
>TRBJ2-1|TRBV7-3|NA|NA
TGTGCCAGCACCTCTTATACTAATCAAGAGCAGTTCTTC
CASTSYTNQEQFF
>TRBJ2-1|TRBV10-3|TRBD1|NA
TGTGCCATCAGTTCAGGACAGGGCTACAATGAGCAGTTCTTC
CAISSGQGYNEQFF
>TRBJ2-1|TRBV30|NA|NA
TGTGCCTGGAGTATCGAGGACAGATCATGGTTCTTC
CAWSIEDRSWFF
>TRBJ2-2|TRBV9|NA|NA
TGTGCCAGCAGCAAACTAGGTGGGGAGCTGTTTTTT
CASSKLGGELFF